This T cell receptor beta chain is from a study of cytomegalovirus exposure and HLA in healthy donors. The V gene end was trimmed by 4 bases and the J gene end by 5 bases; junction bases not matched to a gene: 9. Germline loops: CDR1 SGHRS, CDR2 YFSETQ. The CDR3 loop spans 15 amino acids. Primers for the PCR totalled 60 Vbeta and 13 Jbeta. Produced via immunoSEQ multiplex PCR; TCRdb's table is partial and in-frame only. The sample lists about 150,000 clones; roughly 80% were seen once. The chain combines TRBV5-1 with TRBJ1-2, with 9 bases matching TRBD1. The specimen sequenced was PBMCs. The clonotype originates from a human donor in good health. CDR3 sequence: CASSPATGGRYGYTF. CDR3 sequence (DNA): TGCGCCAGCAGCCCAGCCACAGGGGGCAGATATGGCTACACCTTC.